The 12 T cell receptor beta chains reported below all come from one sample, sequenced in a study of control samples from healthy donors and cancer patients. Sequencing was performed with immunoSEQ multiplex PCR; in TCRdb, only in-frame clones are kept and a portion is missing. Of roughly 26,000 clones in the sample, about 81% were seen once. Sequencing was carried out using PBMCs. The receptors come from a man aged 60 to 69 with colorectal cancer.

This chain connects TRBV6-2 or TRBV6-3 to TRBJ1-2, with D possibly matching TRBD1 (5 bases). V was cut by 2 bases and J by 5 bases, with 12 bases left in between. CDR1 and CDR2 (germline): MNHEY, SVGEGT. This CDR3 is 14 amino acids long. CDR3 nucleotide sequence: TGTGCCAGCAGTTACGGGACGACCTTTTATGGCTACACCTTC. Protein: CASSYGTTFYGYTF.

The chain links TRBV25-1 to TRBJ1-3, with D possibly being TRBD1 (5 bases). Germline V gives CDR1 MGHDK, CDR2 SYGVNS. The CDR3 consists of 15 residues. Between the trimmed V and J ends, which lost 3 bases and 2 bases, there was a span of 11 bases. The CDR3 is CASSERGGAGNTIYF. The CDR3 DNA follows: TGTGCCAGCAGTGAGAGGGGAGGAGCTGGAAACACCATATATTTT.

The V call is TRBV5-4, the J call TRBJ2-3, with D maybe TRBD2 (5 bases). V lost 2 bases and J 5 bases, leaving 21 bases between the germline ends. CDR1 is SGHNT, CDR2 YYREEE, per germline (reference sequence). CDR3 length equals 17 residues. In DNA, the CDR3 is TGTGCCAGCAGCTTAGGGCCGGAGGACCTGAGTCAAGATACGCAGTATTTT. It specifies CASSLGPEDLSQDTQYF.

The sample holds one count of this clone. The J gene is TRBJ2-2, the V gene TRBV5-1, with 12 bases matching TRBD2. The CDR3 loop spans 16 amino acids. V gave up 1 base and J gave up 4 bases; unmatched junction bases: 2. Germline V lookup: CDR1 SGHRS, CDR2 YFSETQ. CDR3 sequence (DNA): TGCGCCAGCAGCTTGACACTAGCGGGGGGCACCGGGGAGCTGTTTTTT. Protein sequence: CASSLTLAGGTGELFF.

The V gene is TRBV3-1 (or the pseudogene TRBV3-2), the J gene TRBJ1-2, with a possible D match to TRBD1 (5 bases). Germline assignment: CDR1 LGHDT and CDR2 YNNKEL (reference sequence). The CDR3 is 13 amino acids. Trimming took 3 bases from V and 3 from J, leaving 8 bases between them. CDR3 nucleotide sequence: TGTGCCAGCAGCCACAGGGACGACTATGGCTACACCTTC. Protein: CASSHRDDYGYTF.

The chain couples TRBV25-1 to TRBJ1-6; perhaps TRBD1 as D (6 bases). Trimming removed 1 base from V and 11 bases from J, with 9 bases in between. The germline gives CDR1 MGHDK, CDR2 SYGVNS. CDR3 length: 13 amino acids. The CDR3 sequence: CASSESGATPLHF. DNA of the CDR3: TGTGCCAGCAGTGAATCGGGGGCGACACCCCTCCACTTT. Filled out from reference TRBV25-1 and TRBJ1-6, the complete variable domain reads EADIYQTPRYLVIGTGKKITLECSQTMGHDKMYWYQQDPGMELHLIHYSYGVNSTEKGDLSSESTVSRIRTEHFPLTLESARPSHTSQYLCASSESGATPLHFGNGTRLTVT.

The chain couples TRBV27 to TRBJ1-5; 8 bases match TRBD1. The CDR3 contains 15 residues. CDR1 and CDR2 (germline): MNHEY, SMNVEV (reference sequence). V gave up 5 bases and J gave up 2 bases; unmatched junction bases: 5. The CDR3 loop is CASSPDRVGNQPQHF. CDR3 coding DNA: TGTGCCAGCAGTCCGGACAGGGTAGGCAATCAGCCCCAGCATTTT.

CDR3 protein: CASSFPVVRQETQYF. The CDR3 DNA sequence: TGTGCCAGCAGCTTCCCGGTGGTACGACAAGAGACCCAGTACTTC. This rearrangement joins TRBV7-9 to TRBJ2-5; the D is unclear. V was trimmed by 3 bases and J by 2 bases, leaving 13 bases between them. The germline CDR1 and CDR2 sequences are SEHNR and FQNEAQ (reference sequence). This CDR3 has 15 residues.

The chain couples TRBV5-4 to TRBJ1-4, with 7 nucleotides matching TRBD1. V shed 7 bases, J shed 5 bases, and the junction held 5 bases outside the gene matches. Germline-derived CDR1 and CDR2 are SGHNT and YYREEE (reference sequence). The CDR3 is 13 residues long. CDR3 DNA sequence: TGTGCCAGCCGGGGACAGTTAAATGAAAAACTGTTTTTT. Translation: CASRGQLNEKLFF. Full variable domain (remainder filled in from reference TRBV5-4 and TRBJ1-4): ETGVTQSPTHLIKTRGQQVTLRCSSQSGHNTVSWYQQALGQGPQFIFQYYREEENGRGNFPPRFSGLQFPNYSSELNVNALELDDSALYLCASRGQLNEKLFFGSGTQLSVL.

The J gene is TRBJ1-2, the V gene TRBV5-1; 12 bases match TRBD1. V lost 8 bases and J lost 7; bases outside the gene matches: 6. There are 13 residues in the CDR3. The V gene's germline CDR1 is SGHRS and CDR2 YFSETQ. CDR3 in amino acids: CASRGTGGFGYTF. CDR3 coding DNA: TGCGCCAGTAGAGGGACAGGGGGCTTTGGCTACACCTTC.

The CDR3 is CASSLPGLAANYNEQFF. The CDR3 nucleotides read TGTGCCAGCAGCTTACCGGGACTAGCGGCCAATTACAATGAGCAGTTCTTC. This sequence joins TRBV7-2 and TRBJ2-1; 11 bases are a match to TRBD2. Germline assignment: CDR1 SGHTA and CDR2 FQGNSA. The CDR3 spans 17 residues. Trimming removed 2 bases from V and 4 bases from J; junction bases left unmatched: 7.

The chain carries TRBV7-8 and TRBJ1-5; a possible D gene is TRBD1 (6 bases). The CDR3 contains 15 residues. Between the trimmed V and J ends, which lost 2 bases and 5 bases, there was a span of 13 bases. Per germline, CDR1 SGHVS and CDR2 FQNEAQ. The CDR3 region has the DNA TGTGCCAGCAGCTTAAGGGAGGGGGATGATCAGCCCCAGCATTTT. Translated, it gives CASSLREGDDQPQHF. Filled out from reference TRBV7-8 and TRBJ1-5, the complete variable domain reads GAGVSQSPRYKVAKRGQDVALRCDPISGHVSLFWYQQALGQGPEFLTYFQNEAQLDKSGLPSDRFFAERPEGSVSTLKIQRTQQEDSAVYLCASSLREGDDQPQHFGDGTRLSIL.